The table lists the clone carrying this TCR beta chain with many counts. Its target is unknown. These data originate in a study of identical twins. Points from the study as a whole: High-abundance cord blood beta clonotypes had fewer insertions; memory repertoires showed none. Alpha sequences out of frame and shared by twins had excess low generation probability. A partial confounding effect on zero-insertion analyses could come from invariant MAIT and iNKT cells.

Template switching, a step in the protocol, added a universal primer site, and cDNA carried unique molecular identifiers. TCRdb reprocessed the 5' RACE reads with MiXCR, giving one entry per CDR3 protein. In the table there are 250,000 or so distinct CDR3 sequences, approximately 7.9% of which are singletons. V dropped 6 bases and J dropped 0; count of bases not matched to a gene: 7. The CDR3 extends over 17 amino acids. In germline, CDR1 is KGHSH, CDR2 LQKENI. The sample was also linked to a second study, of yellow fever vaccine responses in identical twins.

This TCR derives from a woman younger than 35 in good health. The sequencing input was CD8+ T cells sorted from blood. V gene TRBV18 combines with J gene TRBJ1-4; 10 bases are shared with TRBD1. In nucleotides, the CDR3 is TGTGCCAGCTCTCCGGGACAGGGGCTCCCAACTAATGAAAAACTGTTTTTT. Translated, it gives CASSPGQGLPTNEKLFF.